This TCR beta chain was recovered during a study of cytomegalovirus exposure and HLA in healthy donors. With respect to this clone: The antigen is undetermined.

The primer mix had 60 Vbeta and 13 Jbeta primers. Method: immunoSEQ multiplex PCR; TCRdb's copy keeps in-frame clones and lacks some. The sample comprises approximately 100,000 clones, over 60% of which are singletons, and over 9.5% rests with the top ten. Overall study findings and caveats: Researchers had no immune exposure information except CMV serostatus available.

The clonotype was recovered from a middle-aged man in good health and CMV-seropositive. Sequencing was done on a sample of PBMCs.

The CDR3 spells CASSFEGTGRNYGYTF. DNA of the CDR3: TGTGCCAGCAGCTTTGAGGGGACAGGTCGAAACTATGGCTACACCTTC. V is TRBV5-5 and J is TRBJ1-2, with 8 bases that match TRBD1. Losses at the gene ends were 2 bases for V and 2 bases for J; bases not matched to a gene: 8. Germline V gene data show CDR1 as SGHKS and CDR2 as YYEKEE (reference sequence). The CDR3 length is 16 residues.